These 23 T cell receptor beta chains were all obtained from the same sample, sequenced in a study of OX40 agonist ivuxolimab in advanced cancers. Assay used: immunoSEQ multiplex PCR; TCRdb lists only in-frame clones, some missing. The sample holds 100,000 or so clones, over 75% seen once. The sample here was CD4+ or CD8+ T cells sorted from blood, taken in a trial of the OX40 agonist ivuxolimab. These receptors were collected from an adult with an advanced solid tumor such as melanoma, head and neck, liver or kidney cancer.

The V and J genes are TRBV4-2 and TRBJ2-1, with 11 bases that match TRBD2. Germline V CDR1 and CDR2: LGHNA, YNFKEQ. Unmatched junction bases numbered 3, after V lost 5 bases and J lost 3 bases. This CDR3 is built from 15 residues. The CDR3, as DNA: TGTGCCAGCAGCGAGGGACTAGCGGACTACAATGAGCAGTTCTTC. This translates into CASSEGLADYNEQFF.

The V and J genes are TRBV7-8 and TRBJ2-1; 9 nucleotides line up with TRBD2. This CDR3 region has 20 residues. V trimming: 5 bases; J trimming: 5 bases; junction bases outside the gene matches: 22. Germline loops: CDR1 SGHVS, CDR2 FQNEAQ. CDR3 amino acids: CASSIRRATSGLGGNNEQFF. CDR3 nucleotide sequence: TGTGCCAGCAGCATTAGGAGGGCGACTAGCGGCCTAGGGGGAAACAATGAGCAGTTCTTC.

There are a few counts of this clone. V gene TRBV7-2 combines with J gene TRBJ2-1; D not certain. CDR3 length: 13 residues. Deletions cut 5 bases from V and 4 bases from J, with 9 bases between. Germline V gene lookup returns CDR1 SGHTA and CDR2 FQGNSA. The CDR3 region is CASSPEIYNEQFF. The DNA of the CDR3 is TGTGCCAGCAGCCCGGAAATTTACAATGAGCAGTTCTTC. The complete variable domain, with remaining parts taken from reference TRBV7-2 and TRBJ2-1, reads GAGVSQSPSNKVTEKGKDVELRCDPISGHTALYWYRQSLGQGLEFLIYFQGNSAPDKSGLPSDRFSAERTGGSVSTLTIQRTQQEDSAVYLCASSPEIYNEQFFGPGTRLTVL.

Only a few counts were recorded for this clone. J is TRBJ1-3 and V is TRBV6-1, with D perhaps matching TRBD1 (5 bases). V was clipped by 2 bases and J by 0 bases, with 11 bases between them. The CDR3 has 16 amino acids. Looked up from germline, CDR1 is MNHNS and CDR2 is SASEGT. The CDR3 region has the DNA TGTGCCAGCAGTGAAAGCGAGGGGTACTCTGGAAACACCATATATTTT. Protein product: CASSESEGYSGNTIYF.

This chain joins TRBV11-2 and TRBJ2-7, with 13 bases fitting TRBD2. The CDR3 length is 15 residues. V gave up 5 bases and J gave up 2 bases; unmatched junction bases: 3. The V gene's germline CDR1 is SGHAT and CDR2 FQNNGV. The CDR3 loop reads CASSPGLAGAYEQYF. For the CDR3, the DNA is TGTGCCAGCAGCCCCGGACTAGCGGGAGCCTACGAGCAGTACTTC.

CDR3 nucleotide sequence: TGTGCCTGCCGATGGGGGGCCAACGTCCTGACTTTC. Protein sequence: CACRWGANVLTF. This chain connects TRBV30 to TRBJ2-6; no clear D gene. The CDR3 covers 12 residues. CDR1 is GTSNPN and CDR2 is SVGIG in the germline V gene (reference sequence). V lost 6 bases and J 4 bases, leaving 7 bases between the germline ends.

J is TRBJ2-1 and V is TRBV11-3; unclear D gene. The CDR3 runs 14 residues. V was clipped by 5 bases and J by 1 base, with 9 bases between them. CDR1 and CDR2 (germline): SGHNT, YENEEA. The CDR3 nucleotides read TGTGCCAGCAGCAAAGGGTCTTCCTACAATGAGCAGTTCTTC. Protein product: CASSKGSSYNEQFF.

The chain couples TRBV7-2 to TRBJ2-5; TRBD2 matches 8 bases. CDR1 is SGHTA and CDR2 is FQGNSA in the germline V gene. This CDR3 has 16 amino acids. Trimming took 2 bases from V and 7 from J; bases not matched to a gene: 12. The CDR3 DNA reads TGTGCCAGCAGCTTAACTAGCGGAGGCGAGATCGGGACCCAGTACTTC. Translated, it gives CASSLTSGGEIGTQYF.

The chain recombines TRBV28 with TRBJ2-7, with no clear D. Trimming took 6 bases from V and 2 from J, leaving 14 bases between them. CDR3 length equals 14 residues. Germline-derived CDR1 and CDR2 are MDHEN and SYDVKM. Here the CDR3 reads CASRYKTPTYEQYF. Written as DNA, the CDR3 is TGTGCCAGCAGGTATAAAACTCCCACCTACGAGCAGTACTTC.

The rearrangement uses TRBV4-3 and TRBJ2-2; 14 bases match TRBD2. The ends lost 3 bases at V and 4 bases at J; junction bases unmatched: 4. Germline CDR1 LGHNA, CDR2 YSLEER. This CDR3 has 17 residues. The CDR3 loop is CASSQTSGRARTGELFF. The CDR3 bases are TGCGCCAGCAGCCAGACTAGCGGGAGGGCCCGCACCGGGGAGCTGTTTTTT.

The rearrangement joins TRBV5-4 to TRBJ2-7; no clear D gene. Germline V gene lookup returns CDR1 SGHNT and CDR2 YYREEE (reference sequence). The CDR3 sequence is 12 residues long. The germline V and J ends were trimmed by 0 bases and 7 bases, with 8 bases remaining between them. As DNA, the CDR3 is TGTGCCAGCAGCTTGGGCCCCGGGGAGCAGTACTTC. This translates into CASSLGPGEQYF.

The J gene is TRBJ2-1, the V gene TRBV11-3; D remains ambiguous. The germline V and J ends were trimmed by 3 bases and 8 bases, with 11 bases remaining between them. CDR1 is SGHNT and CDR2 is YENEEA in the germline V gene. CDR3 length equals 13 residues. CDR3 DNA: TGTGCCAGCAGCTTTATGGTAGGAGATGAGCAGTTCTTC. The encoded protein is CASSFMVGDEQFF.

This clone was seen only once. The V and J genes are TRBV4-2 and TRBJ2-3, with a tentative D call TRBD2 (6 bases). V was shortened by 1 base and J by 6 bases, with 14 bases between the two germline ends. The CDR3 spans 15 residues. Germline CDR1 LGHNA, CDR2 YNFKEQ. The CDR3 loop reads CASSQVGGVADTQYF. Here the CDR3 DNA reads TGTGCCAGCAGCCAAGTAGGAGGGGTGGCCGATACGCAGTATTTT.

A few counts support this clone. The CDR3 here is CASSPPGNTEAFF. As DNA, the CDR3 is TGTGCCAGCTCACCACCGGGGAACACTGAAGCTTTCTTT. V and J are TRBV18 and TRBJ1-1; D not certain. Per germline, CDR1 KGHSH and CDR2 LQKENI. Trimming shortened V by 0 bases and J by 1 base, and 3 bases separated the two germline ends. This CDR3 region has 13 residues.

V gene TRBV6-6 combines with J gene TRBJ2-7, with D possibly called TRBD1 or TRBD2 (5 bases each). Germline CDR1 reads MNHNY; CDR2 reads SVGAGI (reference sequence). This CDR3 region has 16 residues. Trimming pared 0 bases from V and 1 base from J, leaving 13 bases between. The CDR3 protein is CASSYSGERPSYEQYF. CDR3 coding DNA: TGTGCCAGCAGTTACTCGGGGGAGCGTCCTTCCTACGAGCAGTACTTC.

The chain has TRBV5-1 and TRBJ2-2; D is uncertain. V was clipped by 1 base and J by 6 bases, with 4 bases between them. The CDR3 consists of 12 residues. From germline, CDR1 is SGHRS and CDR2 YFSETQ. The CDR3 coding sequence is TGCGCCAGCAGCTTGCAGGCCGGGGAGCTGTTTTTT. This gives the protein CASSLQAGELFF.

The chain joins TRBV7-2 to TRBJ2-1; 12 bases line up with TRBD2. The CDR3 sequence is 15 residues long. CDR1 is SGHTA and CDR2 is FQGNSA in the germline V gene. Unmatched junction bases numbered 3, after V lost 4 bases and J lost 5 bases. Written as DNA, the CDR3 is TGTGCCAGCAGCTGGACTAGCGGGATTGACAATGAGCAGTTCTTC. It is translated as CASSWTSGIDNEQFF.

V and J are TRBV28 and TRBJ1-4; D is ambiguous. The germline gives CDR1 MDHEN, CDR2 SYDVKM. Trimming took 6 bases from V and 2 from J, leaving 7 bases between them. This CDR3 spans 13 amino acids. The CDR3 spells CASREGTNEKLFF. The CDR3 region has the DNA TGTGCCAGCAGGGAAGGGACTAATGAAAAACTGTTTTTT.

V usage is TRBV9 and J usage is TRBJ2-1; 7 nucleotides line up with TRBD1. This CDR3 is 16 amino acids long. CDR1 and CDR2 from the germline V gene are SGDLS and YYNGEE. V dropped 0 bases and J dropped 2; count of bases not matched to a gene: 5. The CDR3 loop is CASSVVQQGPYNEQFF. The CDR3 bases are TGTGCCAGCAGCGTAGTTCAACAGGGGCCCTACAATGAGCAGTTCTTC.

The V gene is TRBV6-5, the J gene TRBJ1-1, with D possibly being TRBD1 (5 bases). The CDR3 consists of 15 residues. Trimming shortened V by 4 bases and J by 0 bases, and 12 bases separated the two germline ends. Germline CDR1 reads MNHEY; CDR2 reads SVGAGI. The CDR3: CASSWGIQLNTEAFF. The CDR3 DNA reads TGTGCCAGCAGTTGGGGGATACAACTGAACACTGAAGCTTTCTTT.

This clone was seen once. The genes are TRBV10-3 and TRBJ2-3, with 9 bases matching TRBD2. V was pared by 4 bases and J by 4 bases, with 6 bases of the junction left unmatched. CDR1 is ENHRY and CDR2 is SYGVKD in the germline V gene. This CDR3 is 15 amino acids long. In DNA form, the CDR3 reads TGTGCCATCAGTGTTCAGGGACTAGCAGCAGATACGCAGTATTTT. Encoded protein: CAISVQGLAADTQYF.

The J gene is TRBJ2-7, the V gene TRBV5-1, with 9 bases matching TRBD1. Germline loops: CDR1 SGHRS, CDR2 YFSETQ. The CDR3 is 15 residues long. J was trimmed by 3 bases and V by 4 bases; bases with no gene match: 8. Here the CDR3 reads CASSPTGGDLYEQYF. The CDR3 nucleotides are TGCGCCAGCAGCCCAACAGGGGGCGACCTCTACGAGCAGTACTTC.

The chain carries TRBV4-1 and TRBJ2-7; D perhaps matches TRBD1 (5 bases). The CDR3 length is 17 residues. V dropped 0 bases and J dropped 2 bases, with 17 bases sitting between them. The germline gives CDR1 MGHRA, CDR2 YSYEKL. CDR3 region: CASSQEDLRQSTYEQYF. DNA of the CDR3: TGCGCCAGCAGCCAAGAGGATCTGCGACAGTCAACCTACGAGCAGTACTTC.